Listed below are T cell receptor beta chains from one sample, sequenced in a study of T cells after yellow fever vaccination. Using its own MiXCR run on the 5' RACE reads, TCRdb lists one record per CDR3 protein. The data hold 200,000 to 250,000 distinct CDR3 sequences, with approximately 3.3% observed a single time. Sequenced material: CD4+ T cells sorted from PBMCs, taken 10 days after the yellow fever booster vaccination. These receptor sequences come from a young man who received the YFV17D yellow fever vaccine. CDR3s include the opening cysteine and the closing phenylalanine or tryptophan. Each record gives: clone size, V gene, J gene, CDR3 length, D gene, CDR3 protein, CDR3 DNA. The D gene is left open where the match is weak. Some rows have no size entry. The others give once, few or many, or a class for an expanded clone.

>-|TRBV3-1|TRBJ2-1|16|TRBD2
CASSPLLQRGDRGQFF
TGTGCCAGCAGCCCCCTACTACAGCGGGGGGATCGAGGGCAGTTCTTC
>many|TRBV7-6|TRBJ1-3|18|-
CASSLAHWEGTDGNTIYF
TGTGCCAGCAGCTTAGCCCATTGGGAGGGTACAGACGGAAACACCATATATTTT
>few|TRBV4-1|TRBJ2-7|12|-
CASSLQGNEQYF
TGCGCCAGCAGCCTTCAGGGGAACGAGCAGTACTTC
>few|TRBV11-2|TRBJ2-2|14|-
CASSLVSHTGELFF
TGTGCCAGCAGCTTAGTTTCTCACACCGGGGAGCTGTTTTTT
>few|TRBV29-1|TRBJ1-1|15|-
CSVEVKRAENTEAFF
TGCAGCGTTGAAGTGAAAAGGGCGGAGAACACTGAAGCTTTCTTT
>many|TRBV6-2/TRBV6-3|TRBJ1-4|15|-
CASSYSTPRREKLFF
TGTGCCAGCAGTTACTCGACCCCGCGACGTGAAAAACTGTTTTTT
>few|TRBV3-1|TRBJ2-5|16|TRBD2
CASSQGTSGYQETQYF
TGTGCCAGCAGCCAAGGGACTAGCGGGTATCAAGAGACCCAGTACTTC
>-|TRBV5-4|TRBJ2-7|13|-
CASSFYGSYEQYF
TGTGCCAGCAGCTTTTACGGATCCTACGAGCAGTACTTC
>-|TRBV15|TRBJ2-1|15|-
CATSGTGKGFNEQFF
TGTGCCACCAGCGGCACAGGCAAGGGGTTTAATGAGCAGTTCTTC
>many|TRBV5-1|TRBJ1-2|12|-
CASSLGASGYTF
TGCGCCAGCAGCTTGGGAGCGTCTGGCTACACCTTC
>few|TRBV12-3/TRBV12-4|TRBJ2-3|12|-
CASSKPWDTQYF
TGTGCCAGCAGCAAACCGTGGGATACGCAGTATTTT
>many|TRBV18|TRBJ1-1|15|-
CASSSSSVSRTEAFF
TGTGCCAGCTCATCCTCGTCGGTCTCACGCACTGAAGCTTTCTTT
>many|TRBV5-1|TRBJ2-7|15|TRBD1
CASSPGDRGGLEQYF
TGCGCCAGCAGCCCGGGGGACAGGGGAGGACTCGAGCAGTACTTC
>many|TRBV12-3/TRBV12-4|TRBJ1-2|12|-
CASSLEEGGYTF
TGTGCCAGCAGTTTAGAAGAGGGGGGCTACACCTTC
>-|TRBV20-1|TRBJ2-2|14|TRBD2
CSAGGVYDTGELFF
TGCAGTGCCGGGGGGGTTTATGACACCGGGGAGCTGTTTTTT
>many|TRBV7-8|TRBJ1-1|14|-
CASSLDWTGTEAFF
TGTGCCAGCAGCTTAGATTGGACGGGGACTGAAGCTTTCTTT
>few|TRBV24-1|TRBJ1-4|14|-
CATSDGREGEKLFF
TGTGCCACCAGTGACGGCAGGGAGGGAGAAAAACTGTTTTTT
>many|TRBV30|TRBJ1-2|13|TRBD1
CAWSRGDPWGYTF
TGTGCCTGGAGCAGGGGGGATCCTTGGGGCTACACCTTC
>-|TRBV5-6|TRBJ2-1|16|-
CASSLGRLGSYNEQFF
TGTGCCAGCAGCTTGGGAAGGTTGGGCTCCTACAATGAGCAGTTCTTC
>-|TRBV5-1|TRBJ2-1|19|TRBD2
CASSLAFSGGAGSYNEQFF
TGCGCCAGCAGCTTGGCTTTTAGCGGGGGGGCCGGGTCCTACAATGAGCAGTTCTTC
>-|TRBV6-6|TRBJ2-5|15|-
CASTVGGPLQETQYF
TGTGCCAGCACCGTGGGGGGGCCCCTACAAGAGACCCAGTACTTC
>few|TRBV5-1|TRBJ1-2|13|-
CASSSRDAYGYTF
TGCGCCAGCAGCTCCCGGGACGCTTATGGCTACACCTTC
>many|TRBV4-3|TRBJ1-4|18|TRBD1
CASSLYFHRGRANEKLFF
TGCGCCAGCAGCCTCTACTTCCACAGGGGGCGGGCTAATGAAAAACTGTTTTTT
>many|TRBV29-1|TRBJ1-1|13|-
CSAHPGGRTEAFF
TGCAGCGCCCATCCGGGGGGGCGCACTGAAGCTTTCTTT
>few|TRBV5-1|TRBJ1-2|14|-
CASSADSSNYGYTF
TGCGCCAGCAGCGCCGACAGCTCCAACTATGGCTACACCTTC
>-|TRBV7-3|TRBJ1-1|17|-
CASSSHPAGALNTEAFF
TGTGCCAGCAGCTCTCACCCCGCCGGAGCCTTGAACACTGAAGCTTTCTTT
>many|TRBV7-2|TRBJ2-1|14|-
CASSGLRGRGEQFF
TGTGCCAGCAGCGGCTTACGGGGGCGAGGAGAGCAGTTCTTC
>-|TRBV3-1|TRBJ1-5|14|-
CASSQGGVRQPQHF
TGTGCCAGCAGCCAAGGAGGGGTTCGTCAGCCCCAGCATTTT
>many|TRBV24-1|TRBJ2-7|15|TRBD1
CATSDPRDRGNEQYF
TGTGCCACCAGCGACCCCCGGGACAGGGGAAACGAGCAGTACTTC
>few|TRBV5-5|TRBJ1-2|14|-
CASSSFPGRYGYTF
TGTGCCAGCAGCTCCTTCCCCGGGCGCTATGGCTACACCTTC
>many|TRBV7-3|TRBJ2-2|16|TRBD2
CASSTRGGGAVGELFF
TGTGCCAGCAGCACGCGCGGCGGGGGGGCCGTCGGGGAGCTGTTTTTT
>-|TRBV6-5|TRBJ1-5|13|-
CASSYSSGQPQHF
TGTGCCAGCAGTTACTCGAGTGGGCAGCCCCAGCATTTT